This T cell receptor beta chain was documented in a study of cytomegalovirus exposure and HLA in healthy donors. V gave up 7 bases and J gave up 0 bases; unmatched junction bases: 18. The germline V gene encodes CDR1 MDHEN and CDR2 SYDVKM. The CDR3 spans 19 residues. In the PCR, 60 Vbeta and 13 Jbeta primers were used. Generated by immunoSEQ multiplex PCR, the TCRdb table keeps only in-frame clones and is missing some. The sample records roughly 92,000 clones, around 81% being singletons. The genes are TRBV28 and TRBJ1-3; 7 bases agree with TRBD1. The specimen was PBMCs. The origin of this receptor is a woman in her seventies in good health and CMV-seropositive. The CDR3 DNA reads as TGTGCCAGCATTCCCCGGGACAGCAGGCAGAGTGTCTCTGGAAACACCATATATTTT. Translating it yields CASIPRDSRQSVSGNTIYF.